This T cell receptor (beta chain) was recorded in a study of OX40 agonist ivuxolimab in advanced cancers. At the level of the study: Partial responses were seen in three patients, one with hepatocellular carcinoma and two with cutaneous melanoma.

Sequenced by immunoSEQ multiplex PCR; TCRdb stores in-frame clones only, minus some. The table lists some 22,000 clones, about 76% of them singletons. General study results and limits: There were, on average, more expanded clones in CD8+ T cells than in CD4+.

Of note for this clone: As yet, its antigen is unknown.

CDR1 and CDR2 from the germline V gene are SGHKS and YYEKEE (reference sequence). There are 16 residues in the CDR3. V lost 4 bases to trimming and J lost 6 bases; unmatched junction nucleotides: 10. The receptor's source is an adult with an advanced solid tumor such as melanoma, head and neck, liver or kidney cancer. This specimen was CD4+ or CD8+ T cells sorted from blood, taken in a trial of the OX40 agonist ivuxolimab. The chain couples TRBV5-5 to TRBJ2-1, with TRBD1 identical over 10 bases. The CDR3 spells CASSPTGTGALNEQFF. CDR3 DNA sequence: TGTGCCAGCAGCCCAACCGGGACAGGGGCCCTCAATGAGCAGTTCTTC.